What follows is one T cell receptor beta chain and its context. The antigen is undetermined. The data stem from a study of CXCR3-negative and CXCR3-positive naive CD8 T cells. Carrying UMI labels, the TRB cDNA libraries were prepared through 5' RACE. TCRdb re-analyzed the 5' RACE reads; it lists each CDR3 protein once, without DNA. The sample table sets out about 130,000 distinct CDR3 sequences. Regarding the study as a whole: TRB CDR3 hydrophobicity was greater in CXCR3-positive naive cells than in CXCR3-negative naive cells.

What was sequenced was naive CXCR3- CD8+ T cells from blood. Subset reported: CD45RO-CCR7+CD27+CD95- naive CD8+ T cells lacking CXCR3 (TNR3-). The TCR was taken from a human donor in good health. Some clones in this sample may be carry-over from other donors' samples.

CDR3 sequence: CASSLPPPGGAGTGELFF. The V gene is TRBV12-3 or TRBV12-4, the J gene TRBJ2-2; TCRdb names TRBD2, which stays unverified in the absence of DNA. The CDR3 spans 18 residues.